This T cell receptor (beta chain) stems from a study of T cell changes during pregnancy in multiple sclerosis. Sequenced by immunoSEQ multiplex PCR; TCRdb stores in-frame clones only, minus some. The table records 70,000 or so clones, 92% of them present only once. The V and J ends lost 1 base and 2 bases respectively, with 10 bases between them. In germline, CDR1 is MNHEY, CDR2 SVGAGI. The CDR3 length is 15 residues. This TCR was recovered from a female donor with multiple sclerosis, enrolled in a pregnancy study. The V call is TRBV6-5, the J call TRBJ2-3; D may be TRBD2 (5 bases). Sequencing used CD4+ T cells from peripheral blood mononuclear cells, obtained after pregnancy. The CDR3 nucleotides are TGTGCCAGCAGTTACTTGGGGAGTGACACAGATACGCAGTATTTT. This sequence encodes CASSYLGSDTDTQYF.